This T cell receptor beta chain appears in the sequencing data of a study of radiation and T cells in renal cell carcinoma. This CDR3 is built from 15 residues. The V gene's germline CDR1 is KGHSH and CDR2 LQKENI. The V end lost 1 base, the J end lost 6 bases, and 13 bases lay between the germline ends. Treatment: treatment-naive control, cytoreductive nephrectomy. Control tumors came from treatment-naive patients without prior radiation. This renal cell carcinoma was of the clear cell type. Libraries were prepared by immunoSEQ multiplex PCR; TCRdb keeps only in-frame clonotypes and omits some of them. Among tens of thousands of clones listed, 55% to 70% were seen once. About this clone itself: Antigen unknown.

Study-wide results and caveats: Only small tumor regions of about 1 g were sampled. Irradiated tumors held more dominant CDR3 motifs than control tumors.

The sequence came from a man aged 35 to 55 with renal cell carcinoma. This material consisted of tumor tissue, taken from a patient whose treatment was nephrectomy without radiotherapy. This chain connects TRBV18 to TRBJ2-1; D not certain. The CDR3 loop reads CASSPRTDAANEQFF. CDR3 in DNA: TGTGCCAGCTCACCACGAACGGACGCCGCCAATGAGCAGTTCTTC.